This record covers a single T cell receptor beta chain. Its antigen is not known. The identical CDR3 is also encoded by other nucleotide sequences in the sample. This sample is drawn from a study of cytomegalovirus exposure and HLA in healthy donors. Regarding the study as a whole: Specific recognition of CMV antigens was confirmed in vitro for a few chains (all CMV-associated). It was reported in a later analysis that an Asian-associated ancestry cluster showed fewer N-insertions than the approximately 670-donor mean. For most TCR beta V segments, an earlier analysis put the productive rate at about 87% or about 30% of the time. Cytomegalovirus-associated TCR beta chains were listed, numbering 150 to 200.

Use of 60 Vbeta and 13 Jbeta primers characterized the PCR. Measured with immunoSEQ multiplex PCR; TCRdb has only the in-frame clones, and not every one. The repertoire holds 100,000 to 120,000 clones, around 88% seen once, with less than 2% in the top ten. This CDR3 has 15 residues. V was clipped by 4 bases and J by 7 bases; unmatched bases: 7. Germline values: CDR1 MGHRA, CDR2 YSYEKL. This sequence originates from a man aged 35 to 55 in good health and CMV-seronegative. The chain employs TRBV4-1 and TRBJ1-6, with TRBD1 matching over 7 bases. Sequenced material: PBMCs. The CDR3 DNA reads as TGCGCCAGCAGCCGCGATGGGACAGCAAATTCACCCCTCCACTTT. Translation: CASSRDGTANSPLHF.